The 10 T cell receptor beta chains below all came from one sample that was sequenced in a study of blood T cell repertoires in COVID-19. The assay was immunoSEQ multiplex PCR, and TCRdb's table has in-frame clones only and misses some. Found here are 200,000 to 250,000 clones, roughly four fifths of them singletons; the top ten hold roughly 3%. Specimen: peripheral blood. These receptors originate from a woman aged 25-40 years who had recovered from COVID-19.

The chain is built from TRBV6-5 and TRBJ1-1; D gene ambiguous. The CDR3 length is 13 residues. V shed 6 bases and J shed 1 base, with 9 bases lying between them. Germline CDR1 reads MNHEY; CDR2 reads SVGAGI. The CDR3 nucleotides are TGTGCCAGCAGCAAACAGCAGAACACTGAAGCTTTCTTT. Protein product: CASSKQQNTEAFF.

V gene TRBV27 combines with J gene TRBJ2-7; D may be TRBD1 (6 bases). V shed 5 bases and J shed 5 bases, with 10 bases lying between them. The CDR3 has 12 amino acids. Per germline, CDR1 MNHEY and CDR2 SMNVEV (reference sequence). The CDR3 sequence is CASSITGNEQYF. The DNA of the CDR3 is TGTGCCAGCAGTATTACAGGGAACGAGCAGTACTTC.

V gene TRBV19 combines with J gene TRBJ1-4; D may be TRBD1 (6 bases). Trimming stripped 6 bases from V and 4 bases from J, with 12 bases between. The CDR3 runs 14 residues. Germline CDR1 LNHDA, CDR2 SQIVND (reference sequence). The CDR3 coding sequence is TGTGCCAGTAGGCATGGACAGTTTAATGAAAAACTGTTTTTT. Translating it yields CASRHGQFNEKLFF.

The chain has TRBV9 and TRBJ2-2, with 7 bases aligning to TRBD2. The germline CDR1 and CDR2 sequences are SGDLS and YYNGEE. This CDR3 is 16 amino acids long. V was pared by 0 bases and J by 1 base, with 3 bases of the junction left unmatched. The CDR3 nucleotides read TGTGCCAGCAGCGTAGAGGGCGGGAGGAACACCGGGGAGCTGTTTTTT. Translation: CASSVEGGRNTGELFF.

The chain joins TRBV30 to TRBJ1-1; D ambiguous. Per germline, CDR1 GTSNPN and CDR2 SVGIG (reference sequence). V was pared by 4 bases and J by 1 base, with 22 bases between. The CDR3 spans 17 residues. Here the CDR3 reads CAWTPPGDGPKNTEAFF. CDR3 sequence (DNA): TGTGCCTGGACCCCTCCCGGAGATGGTCCCAAGAACACTGAAGCTTTCTTT.

The V gene is TRBV9, the J gene TRBJ1-1; D gene unclear. Germline CDR1 SGDLS, CDR2 YYNGEE. The CDR3 runs 14 residues. The V end was cut by 0 bases, the J end by 3 bases, with 9 bases between. The CDR3 protein is CASSVGPTDTEAFF. CDR3 coding DNA: TGTGCCAGCAGCGTAGGCCCTACGGACACTGAAGCTTTCTTT.

This clone was seen just once. The rearrangement joins TRBV7-8 to TRBJ1-5, with TRBD1 matching 9 bases. This CDR3 is built from 18 residues. The V gene end was trimmed by 5 bases and the J gene end by 1 base; junction bases not matched to a gene: 12. CDR1 is SGHVS and CDR2 is FQNEAQ in the germline V gene. The CDR3 protein is CASSPTHRGLASNQPQHF. The CDR3 coding sequence is TGTGCCAGCAGCCCAACACACAGGGGGCTGGCGAGCAATCAGCCCCAGCATTTT.

The chain uses TRBV5-4 and TRBJ2-5, with 7 bases fitting TRBD2. The germline V gene has CDR1 SGHNT and CDR2 YYREEE (reference sequence). With 3 bases clipped from V and 0 bases from J, the junction kept 8 bases outside the gene matches. This CDR3 spans 16 amino acids. CDR3 residues: CASSSLGAGYQETQYF. CDR3 nucleotides: TGTGCCAGCAGCTCCCTGGGAGCGGGGTACCAAGAGACCCAGTACTTC.

The V call is TRBV24-1, the J call TRBJ2-7; no clear D. The germline V gene has CDR1 KGHDR and CDR2 SFDVKD. The CDR3 is made up of 15 amino acids. V gave up 1 base and J gave up 0 bases, with 9 bases separating them. The CDR3 sequence: CATSDLIRPSYEQYF. CDR3 nucleotide sequence: TGTGCCACCAGTGATTTAATCAGGCCCTCCTACGAGCAGTACTTC.

The chain couples TRBV5-1 to TRBJ2-2; tentatively, D is TRBD2 (6 bases). The germline CDR1 and CDR2 sequences are SGHRS and YFSETQ. This CDR3 spans 15 amino acids. V lost 1 base and J lost 3, with 10 bases in between. The CDR3 spells CASSLSGADTGELFF. The CDR3 nucleotides are TGCGCCAGCAGCTTGTCGGGAGCGGACACCGGGGAGCTGTTTTTT.